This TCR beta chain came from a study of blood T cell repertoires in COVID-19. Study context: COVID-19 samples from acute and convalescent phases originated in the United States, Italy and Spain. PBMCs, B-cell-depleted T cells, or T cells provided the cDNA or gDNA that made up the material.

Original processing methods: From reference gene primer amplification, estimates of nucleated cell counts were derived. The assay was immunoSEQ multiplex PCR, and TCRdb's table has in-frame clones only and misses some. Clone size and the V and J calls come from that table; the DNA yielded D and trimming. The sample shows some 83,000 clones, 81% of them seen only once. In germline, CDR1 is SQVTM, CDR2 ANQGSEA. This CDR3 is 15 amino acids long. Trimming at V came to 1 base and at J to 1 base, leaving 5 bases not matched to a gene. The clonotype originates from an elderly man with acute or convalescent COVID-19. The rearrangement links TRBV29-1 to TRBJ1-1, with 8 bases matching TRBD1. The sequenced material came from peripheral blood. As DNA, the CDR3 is TGCAGCGTTGAAGGCCGGACAGGGCAGAACACTGAAGCTTTCTTT. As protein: CSVEGRTGQNTEAFF.